The rows below give T cell receptor beta chains drawn from one sample of a study of shared clonotypes between healthy human individuals. Sequencing was performed with immunoSEQ multiplex PCR; in TCRdb, only in-frame clones are kept and a portion is missing. The data show some 740,000 clones, 80% to 95% seen once. The source material was naive CD8+ T cells sorted from blood. These receptor sequences come from a man aged 25 to 40 in good health. Both conserved end residues are part of each CDR3. The D gene is left open where the match is weak. Rows may omit the clone size; those that give it use once, few, many or a size class.

NA TRBJ1-2 NA TRBV2 TGTGCCAGCAGCGCGGGGGGGGCCTATGGCTACACCTTC CASSAGGAYGYTF
NA TRBJ1-4 NA TRBV6-4 TGTGCCACCCTTGGAGGGGCAACTAATGAAAAACTGTTTTTT CATLGGATNEKLFF
NA TRBJ2-7 NA TRBV4-2 TGTGCCAGCAGCCTCCCAGGCCGGGAGCAGTACTTC CASSLPGREQYF
NA TRBJ1-2 TRBD1 TRBV2 TGTGCCAGCGCAGGGGGCCATGGCTACACCTTC CASAGGHGYTF
NA TRBJ2-5 NA TRBV23-1 TGCGCCAGCAGTCATAAATTCCTAGGGGGCCAAGAGACCCAGTACTTC CASSHKFLGGQETQYF
NA TRBJ2-3 NA TRBV2 TGTGCCAGCAGTCGGTATCTCTCGGGGAAAGATACGCAGTATTTT CASSRYLSGKDTQYF
NA TRBJ2-1 NA TRBV19 TGTGCCAGTAGTATGAATGTCAATGAGCAGTTCTTC CASSMNVNEQFF
NA TRBJ2-7 TRBD2 TRBV29-1 TGCAGCGTTTCCGGGACTAGCGGGACCTCCACCTACGAGCAGTACTTC CSVSGTSGTSTYEQYF
few TRBJ1-1 NA TRBV5-4 TGTGCCAGCAGATGGGGCCAAGGCTGGGCAGGCACTGAAGCTTTCTTT CASRWGQGWAGTEAFF
NA TRBJ1-1 NA TRBV7-2 TGTGCCAGCAGCTTTAAAACAGTGAACACTGAAGCTTTCTTT CASSFKTVNTEAFF
NA TRBJ2-7 NA TRBV5-6 TGTGCCAGCAGAGCCCGGGACAACTCCTACGAGCAGTACTTC CASRARDNSYEQYF
NA TRBJ2-3 NA TRBV2 TGTGCCAGCAGTGAGGGGACCAGAGGCGCAGATACGCAGTATTTT CASSEGTRGADTQYF
NA TRBJ2-1 NA TRBV7-9 TGTGCCAGCAGCTTTAGTGTTGGTCAGAGCTCCTACAATGAGCAGTTCTTC CASSFSVGQSSYNEQFF
NA TRBJ2-1 TRBD2 TRBV11-3 TGTGCCAGCAGCTCAAGATCCGAACTAGCGGGAGGGCGCTACAATGAGCAGTTCTTC CASSSRSELAGGRYNEQFF
NA TRBJ1-1 NA TRBV27 TGTGCCAGCAGTTTATCATACAGGGTGGGGGCTGAAGCTTTCTTT CASSLSYRVGAEAFF
NA TRBJ2-7 NA TRBV11-2 TGTGCCAGCAGCTCCTCTCCTCAGCAATACCCCTACGAGCAGTACTTC CASSSSPQQYPYEQYF
NA TRBJ1-1 NA TRBV4-3 TGCGCCAGCAGCCAAGATCCCGTGGGGGGGCAGACTGAAGCTTTCTTT CASSQDPVGGQTEAFF
once TRBJ2-3 NA TRBV9 TGTGCCAGCAGCGATAGGAGCGGGAGCACAGATACGCAGTATTTT CASSDRSGSTDTQYF
NA TRBJ2-1 NA TRBV29-1 TGCAGCGTTGATCCCCGGGAGTACAATGAGCAGTTCTTC CSVDPREYNEQFF
NA TRBJ2-2 TRBD2 TRBV7-8 TGTGCCAGCAGTCAAACTAGCGGCCTAACCGGTTCGAACACCGGGGAGCTGTTTTTT CASSQTSGLTGSNTGELFF
once TRBJ2-7 TRBD1 TRBV4-1 TGCGCCAGCAGCCAAGTAGGACAGGGGACCTACGAGCAGTACTTC CASSQVGQGTYEQYF
few TRBJ2-1 NA TRBV4-1 TGCGCCAGCAGCCTCTCCCAGGGCCAGATCAATGAGCAGTTCTTC CASSLSQGQINEQFF
NA TRBJ2-4 NA TRBV7-2 TGTGCCAGCAGCTGGGGTAACCTACAAGCCAAAAACATTCAGTACTTC CASSWGNLQAKNIQYF
NA TRBJ2-7 TRBD1 TRBV30 TGTGCCTGGAGTCCTGGGACAGGCTACGAGCAGTACTTC CAWSPGTGYEQYF
NA TRBJ2-7 NA TRBV28 TGTGCCAGCAGTTTCCTTCTGAGCTCCTACGAGCAGTACTTC CASSFLLSSYEQYF
NA TRBJ2-1 NA TRBV2 TGTGCCAGCCGGAGGGAGAACAATGAGCAGTTCTTC CASRRENNEQFF
NA TRBJ2-3 NA TRBV11-2 TGTGCCAGCAGCACCTACAGCACAGATACGCAGTATTTT CASSTYSTDTQYF
NA TRBJ1-5 TRBD1 TRBV5-5 TGTGCCAGCAGCTTGGGACAGGGTTATAGCAATCAGCCCCAGCATTTT CASSLGQGYSNQPQHF
once TRBJ2-3 NA TRBV7-6 TGTGCCAGCAGCTTTAATCCGGCTAGCACAGATACGCAGTATTTT CASSFNPASTDTQYF
NA TRBJ2-1 TRBD1 TRBV7-9 TGTGCCAGCACGCGTTCTAAGACAGGGGACAATGAGCAGTTCTTC CASTRSKTGDNEQFF
NA TRBJ2-1 NA TRBV13 TGTGCCAGCAGCGGACAAGACAATGAGCAGTTCTTC CASSGQDNEQFF
NA TRBJ1-2 TRBD1 TRBV28 TGTGCCAGCAGTACGTGGGACAGGGGGATTGGTGGCTACACCTTC CASSTWDRGIGGYTF
NA TRBJ2-7 TRBD2 TRBV5-4 TGTGCCAGCAGCCCTGAAGCGGGAATCTCCTACGAGCAGTACTTC CASSPEAGISYEQYF
NA TRBJ2-5 NA TRBV6-5 TGTGCCAGCAGTTACGCAGGGATCGTAGAGACCCAGTACTTC CASSYAGIVETQYF
once TRBJ2-7 NA TRBV12-2 TGTGCAAGTCGCTTAGCGGGTAAGGACTCCGGTTCCGAGCAGTACTTC CASRLAGKDSGSEQYF
NA TRBJ2-7 NA TRBV15 TGTGCCACAAGACTCGACACGACGACCTACGAGCAGTACTTC CATRLDTTTYEQYF
NA TRBJ2-1 TRBD2 TRBV6-4 TGTGCCAGCAGTGGCGGGACTAGCGGGAGAAACCAAGGTAATGAGCAGTTCTTC CASSGGTSGRNQGNEQFF
NA TRBJ2-1 TRBD2 TRBV2 TGTGCCAGCAGGGCCCGGGGACTACCAGACAATGAGCAGTTCTTC CASRARGLPDNEQFF
NA TRBJ1-1 NA TRBV5-1 TGCGCCAGCAGCTTGGGGCAGGGGTTCGAAGCTTTCTTT CASSLGQGFEAFF
NA TRBJ2-1 TRBD1 TRBV9 TGTGCCAGCAGCGCGACAGGGAGAATTAATGAGCAGTTCTTC CASSATGRINEQFF